These 8 T cell receptor beta chains were sequenced from one sample in a study of T cell responses to AZD1222 COVID-19 vaccine (dated by TCRdb to about 2021). The library was generated by the immunoSEQ multiplex PCR assay. The table was pulled from immuneACCESS by TCRdb, which kept in-frame rearrangements only. Such tables lose some clones; where checked, under half of the loss comes from unresolved V genes, and the rest has no known cause. This sample comprises about 150,000 clones, about 95% of them detected only once. Roughly 1.3% of the sample is in the top ten clones. The time point tag for this specimen amounts to: baseline before first vaccination. The specimen was peripheral blood, collected on day 0 of AZD1222 vaccination. The origin of the receptors is an adult in good health.

This clone was seen just once. The chain carries TRBV5-4 and TRBJ2-3, with D maybe TRBD1 (6 bases). The CDR3 spans 16 residues. Germline-derived CDR1 and CDR2 are SGHNT and YYREEE (reference sequence). Trimming pared 0 bases from V and 1 base from J, leaving 12 bases between. The CDR3 loop is CASSLVLGARTDTQYF. The DNA for the CDR3 is TGTGCCAGCAGCTTGGTGTTGGGGGCGCGCACAGATACGCAGTATTTT.

V gene TRBV7-8 combines with J gene TRBJ2-1; D is perhaps TRBD1 (5 bases). V was clipped by 1 base and J by 7 bases, with 14 bases between them. The CDR3 is 15 amino acids. The germline V gene encodes CDR1 SGHVS and CDR2 FQNEAQ. The CDR3 bases are TGTGCCAGCAGCTTAGTGGCAGGGATCCCGAATGAGCAGTTCTTC. This gives the protein CASSLVAGIPNEQFF.

The chain joins TRBV7-9 to TRBJ2-7; 7 positions agree with TRBD1. This CDR3 comprises 15 residues. Germline-derived CDR1 and CDR2 are SEHNR and FQNEAQ (reference sequence). The J segment lost 3 bases and the V segment lost 5 bases, leaving 10 bases of the junction unmatched. The CDR3 sequence is CASSPDRDSSYEQYV. The CDR3, as DNA: TGTGCCAGCAGCCCGGACCGGGACAGTAGCTACGAGCAGTACGTC.

V is TRBV6-5 and J is TRBJ1-2; 7 bases match TRBD1. Unmatched junction bases numbered 12, after V lost 0 bases and J lost 8 bases. Germline V CDR1 and CDR2: MNHEY, SVGAGI. The CDR3 covers 16 residues. The CDR3 nucleotides read TGTGCCAGCAGTTACTCTAGGGGGCCGGGGCGAGGCGGCTACACCTTC. Translated, it gives CASSYSRGPGRGGYTF.

This chain connects TRBV5-5 to TRBJ2-1, with 8 bases that match TRBD2. The germline CDR1 and CDR2 sequences are SGHKS and YYEKEE (reference sequence). The CDR3 spans 16 residues. Trimming took 6 bases from V and 0 from J; bases not matched to a gene: 8. The CDR3 loop reads CASNLGSGDSYNEQFF. The CDR3 region has the DNA TGTGCCAGCAACCTCGGTAGCGGGGACTCCTACAATGAGCAGTTCTTC.

The chain joins TRBV2 to TRBJ1-6; TRBD1 might be the D (5 bases). V was clipped by 6 bases and J by 0 bases, with 18 bases between them. Per the germline V gene, CDR1 is SNHLY and CDR2 is FYNNEI. This CDR3 has 18 amino acids. The CDR3 sequence is CASSREGTSSSYNSPLHF. CDR3 sequence (DNA): TGTGCCAGCAGCCGCGAAGGGACGTCGAGCTCCTATAATTCACCCCTCCACTTT.

V and J are TRBV20-1 and TRBJ1-1, with D uncertain. The CDR3 totals 11 residues. Trimming left V 8 bases short and J 0 bases short, with 7 bases between. Per germline, CDR1 DFQATT and CDR2 SNEGSKA (reference sequence). The DNA of the CDR3 is TGCAGTTCTTCTATGAACACTGAAGCTTTCTTT. Translated: CSSSMNTEAFF.

This chain links TRBV2 with TRBJ2-3; weak D call: TRBD2 (6 bases). V dropped 10 bases and J dropped 1 base, with 9 bases sitting between them. Germline V gene data show CDR1 as SNHLY and CDR2 as FYNNEI. The CDR3 is 12 residues long. CDR3: CANGTGTDTQYF. The CDR3 bases are TGTGCCAACGGGACTGGCACAGATACGCAGTATTTT.